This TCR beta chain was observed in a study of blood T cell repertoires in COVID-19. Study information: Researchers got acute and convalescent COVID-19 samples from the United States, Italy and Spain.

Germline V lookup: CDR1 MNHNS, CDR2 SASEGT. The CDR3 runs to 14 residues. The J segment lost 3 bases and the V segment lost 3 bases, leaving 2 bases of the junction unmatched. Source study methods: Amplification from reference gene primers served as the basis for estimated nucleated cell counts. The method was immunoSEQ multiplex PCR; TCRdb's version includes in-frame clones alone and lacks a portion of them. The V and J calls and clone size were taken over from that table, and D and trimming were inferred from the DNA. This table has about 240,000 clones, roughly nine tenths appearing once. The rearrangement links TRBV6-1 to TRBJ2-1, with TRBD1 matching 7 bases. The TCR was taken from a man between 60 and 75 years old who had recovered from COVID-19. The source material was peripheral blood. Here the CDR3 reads CASSDQGDYNEQFF. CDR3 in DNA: TGTGCCAGCAGTGACCAGGGGGACTACAATGAGCAGTTCTTC.